This T cell receptor (beta chain) is from a study of CD39 and CD103 CD8 tumor-infiltrating T cells. The V gene lost 1 base and the J gene lost 2 bases, with 12 bases spanning the gap. The CDR3 has 15 amino acids. The table came from immunoSEQ multiplex PCR; TCRdb's copy has only in-frame clones and leaves some out. The sample has roughly 600 clones, about 70% seen once. This receptor was identified in a human donor with ovarian cancer. This chain uses TRBV5-7 with TRBJ1-2; possible D gene TRBD1, 6 bases. TRBV5-7 qualifies as an ORF whose function is uncertain. Sequenced sample: CD39- CD103+ CD8+ T cells sorted from the tumor. Regarding subset: CD103+CD39- single-positive CD45RA- CD8 T cells. The CDR3 is CASSLLGGGNYGYTF. For the CDR3, the DNA is TGTGCCAGCAGCTTGCTGGGGGGCGGGAACTATGGCTACACCTTC.